This section outlines one T cell receptor beta chain sequence together with its context. Its antigen is not yet known. Within one base of it there is no much larger clone, and no base qualities were kept. Trimming takes 3 bases from V and 5 bases from J, and the germline ends sit 14 bases apart. From a lookup of the germline V gene (reference sequence), CDR1 and CDR2 are DFQATT and SNEGSKA. Including the terminal cysteine and phenylalanine, the CDR3 comprises 15 residues. The only DNA kept is the CDR3, 45 bases in frame from the first base. Whole blood was collected in K2EDTA tubes by collaborating institutions according to the institutions' own protocols. For TCRbeta analysis, collaborators shipped samples in one of three forms: frozen whole blood, isolated PBMCs, or DNA extracted from either of those sample types. TCRbeta CDR3 regions were amplified from genomic DNA by means of the immunoSEQ Assay, a bias-controlled multiplex PCR. The study's processing was this. Within the assay, amplification of reference gene primers was used to estimate how many nucleated cells each sample contained. To quantify the absolute abundance of each unique TCRbeta CDR3 rearrangement, sequence reads were collapsed and filtered. For each sample, productive Simpson clonality was calculated by taking the square root of Simpson's diversity index across productive rearrangements. The source is immuneACCESS, and TCRdb retained only in-frame sequences with V and J called. Part of the clones is not carried over; for the studies checked, unresolved V genes explain less than half of this, and the remainder is unexplained. For V, J and clone size, that table is used; D and trimming come from the DNA. This sample is represented by roughly 120,000 clones; less than 75% of them were singletons. Over 6% of the sample belongs to the ten largest clones.

This entry belongs to a study of blood T cell repertoires in COVID-19 (TCRdb year 2020). Regarding the complete study: The collaborator samples originated in the United States, Italy and Spain and spanned the acute and convalescent phases of COVID-19. Samples were obtained from the ongoing ImmuneRACE study (first 160 participants) and from over 1,000 subjects provided by 6 global collaborators. The repertoires were released in a freely available public database intended as a resource for research on the immune response to SARS-CoV-2. The dataset comprised deeply sampled blood TCRbeta repertoires from subjects exposed to, actively infected with, or recovered from COVID-19. The material from the prospective study consisted of cDNA or gDNA derived from T cells, B-cell-depleted T cells, or PBMCs. Where available, HLA class I and class II types were obtained from metadata supplied by the sample provider rather than from assay-based typing. A de-identified subject ID, COVID-19 status, age in years and sex were almost always included in the sample metadata. On the study overall, not on this receptor specifically: The quantity of clinical and demographic metadata differed by source and by participant and was supplied without curation.

This TCR was recovered from a woman in her sixties with acute or convalescent COVID-19. Recombination connected TRBV20-1 to TRBJ1-6, with TRBD1 as a weak D call on 6 bases. The sample consisted of peripheral blood. The CDR3 here reads CSASSGGQDNSPLHF. The DNA reads as follows: TGCAGTGCTAGTTCGGGGGGCCAGGATAATTCACCCCTCCACTTT.